Below, 20 T cell receptor beta chains from the same sample are listed, as sequenced in a study of T cell responses to AZD1222 COVID-19 vaccine. Libraries were prepared by immunoSEQ multiplex PCR; TCRdb keeps only in-frame clonotypes and omits some of them. The profile shows 120,000 or so clones, about 90% of them singletons. The sequenced sample was peripheral blood, obtained 28 days after the second AZD1222 dose. Receptors originate from an adult who received the AZD1222 COVID-19 vaccine.

This clone has more than one count but fewer than ten. The chain carries TRBV6-5 and TRBJ1-2, with 7 nucleotides matching TRBD1. The V gene's germline CDR1 is MNHEY and CDR2 SVGAGI. The J segment lost 1 base and the V segment lost 0 bases, leaving 2 bases of the junction unmatched. This CDR3 has 15 amino acids. DNA of the CDR3: TGTGCCAGCAGTTACTCGACAGGGATTAACTATGGCTACACCTTC. Its protein product is CASSYSTGINYGYTF.

The CDR3 sequence is CASSEIGEPGEKLFF. For the CDR3, the DNA is TGTGCCAGCAGTGAAATTGGGGAGCCGGGAGAAAAACTGTTTTTT. The chain carries TRBV2 and TRBJ1-4; no firm D call. This CDR3 has 15 residues. Germline V gives CDR1 SNHLY, CDR2 FYNNEI. V lost 2 bases and J lost 8, with 15 bases in between.

The sample holds one count of this clone. V usage is TRBV9 and J usage is TRBJ2-1, with a weak D call TRBD2 (6 bases). This CDR3 is built from 15 residues. The ends were cut back, 1 base at V and 4 bases at J, with 12 bases in the middle. Germline assignment: CDR1 SGDLS and CDR2 YYNGEE. The CDR3: CASSVWGTSYNEQFF. As DNA, the CDR3 is TGTGCCAGCAGCGTATGGGGGACTTCATACAATGAGCAGTTCTTC.

This rearrangement joins TRBV12-5 to TRBJ2-5, with 8 bases identical to TRBD2. The CDR3 has 14 amino acids. In germline, CDR1 is LGHNT, CDR2 FRNRAP. The V gene end was trimmed by 6 bases and the J gene end by 4 bases; junction bases not matched to a gene: 7. CDR3 sequence: CASGPGGPGETQYF. CDR3 nucleotides: TGTGCTAGTGGCCCGGGGGGGCCAGGAGAGACCCAGTACTTC.

This clone was seen just once. The chain couples TRBV2 to TRBJ2-7; D is undetermined. The CDR3 is 11 residues long. From germline, CDR1 is SNHLY and CDR2 FYNNEI. The V gene lost 3 bases and the J gene lost 3 bases, with 3 bases spanning the gap. The CDR3 region is CASSDNYEQYF. The CDR3 DNA reads TGTGCCAGCAGTGACAACTACGAGCAGTACTTC. Full variable domain (remainder filled in from reference TRBV2 and TRBJ2-7): EPEVTQTPSHQVTQMGQEVILRCVPISNHLYFYWYRQILGQKVEFLVSFYNNEISEKSEIFDDQFSVERPDGSNFTLKIRSTKLEDSAMYFCASSDNYEQYFGPGTRLTVT.

The chain uses TRBV29-1 and TRBJ2-1; 10 bases agree with TRBD2. Germline trimming cut 6 bases from V and 4 bases from J; bases unmatched to any gene: 3. Germline CDR1 reads SQVTM; CDR2 reads ANQGSEA. CDR3 size: 13 residues. CDR3 residues: CSVSGRAYNEQFF. The DNA for the CDR3 is TGCAGCGTGAGCGGGAGGGCTTACAATGAGCAGTTCTTC.

The chain recombines TRBV5-1 with TRBJ2-1, with 7 positions matching TRBD2. Germline CDR1 is SGHRS and CDR2 is YFSETQ. This CDR3 region has 17 residues. Trimming cost V 0 bases and J 2 bases; bases outside gene matches: 8. The CDR3 DNA reads TGCGCCAGCAGCTTGGCAGGGAGCGGGGTAACCTACAATGAGCAGTTCTTC. Encoded protein: CASSLAGSGVTYNEQFF.

This clone occurred once. Here the CDR3 DNA reads TGTGCCAGCAGTGAATCACATCTCAATCAGCCCCAGCATTTT. This codes for CASSESHLNQPQHF. The chain combines TRBV6-1 with TRBJ1-5; no firm D call. V was trimmed by 2 bases and J by 3 bases, leaving 8 bases between them. CDR3 length: 14 residues. Germline CDR1 is MNHNS and CDR2 is SASEGT.

The CDR3 loop reads CATKNRDALFMGFF. CDR3 sequence (DNA): TGTGCCACAAAAAACAGGGATGCCTTATTTATGGGTTTCTTT. The chain recombines TRBV7-2 with TRBJ1-1; D may be TRBD1 (6 bases). Trimming took off 10 bases at V and 13 bases at J, with 28 bases between the two ends. The CDR3 covers 14 residues. Germline CDR1 SGHTA, CDR2 FQGNSA.

The chain links TRBV19 to TRBJ2-2; D ambiguous. V was shortened by 9 bases and J by 2 bases, with 16 bases between the two germline ends. Germline-derived CDR1 and CDR2 are LNHDA and SQIVND (reference sequence). This CDR3 region has 15 residues. The CDR3 DNA reads TGTGCCAGCTCCTGGATGGAAGGTAACACCGGGGAGCTGTTTTTT. Translating gives CASSWMEGNTGELFF.

The chain carries TRBV6-7 and TRBJ2-3, with a weak D call TRBD2 (6 bases). TRBV6-7 carries the ORF label, with uncertain function. The CDR3 length is 17 residues. With 0 bases removed from V and 2 bases from J, the gap between germline ends came to 15 bases. This CDR3 is CASSYSIKTGATDTQYF. For the CDR3, the DNA is TGTGCCAGCAGTTACTCGATTAAGACGGGAGCCACAGATACGCAGTATTTT.

The chain couples TRBV7-9 to TRBJ2-7; tentative D call: TRBD1 (6 bases). The CDR3 contains 16 residues. V lost 4 bases and J 2 bases, leaving 18 bases between the germline ends. Germline loops: CDR1 SEHNR, CDR2 FQNEAQ (reference sequence). Written as DNA, the CDR3 is TGTGCCAGCAGCTCCCTGCTGGATTACAGGGCCTACGAGCAGTACTTC. This sequence encodes CASSSLLDYRAYEQYF.

The chain employs TRBV3-1 (or the pseudogene TRBV3-2) and TRBJ2-7, with 7 bases aligning to TRBD1. The CDR3 runs to 15 residues. V shed 4 bases, J shed 2 bases, and the junction held 8 bases outside the gene matches. Germline V gene data show CDR1 as LGHDT and CDR2 as YNNKEL (reference sequence). The CDR3 spells CASSLRRGQTYEQYF. The CDR3 nucleotides are TGTGCCAGCAGCCTCCGACGGGGACAGACCTACGAGCAGTACTTC.

As regards this clone: A junction end diverges from the germline sequence, so it may reflect a read error. The chain carries TRBV28 and TRBJ2-7; D may be TRBD2 (6 bases). The germline gives CDR1 MDHEN, CDR2 SYDVKM. The CDR3 runs 15 residues. As DNA, the CDR3 is TGTGCCAGCCGTTTGCCGCGGGGCAACTCCTACGAGCAGTACTTC. Its translation: CASRLPRGNSYEQYF. Drawing the rest from reference TRBV28 and TRBJ2-7, the complete variable domain is DVKVTQSSRYLVKRTGEKVFLECVQDMDHENMFWYRQDPGLGLRLIYFSYDVKMKEKGDIPEGYSVSREKKERFSLILESASTNQTSMYLCASRLPRGNSYEQYFGPGTRLTVT.

The table lists this clone with a count of one. V gene TRBV7-9 combines with J gene TRBJ2-1; no clear D gene. In germline, CDR1 is SEHNR, CDR2 FQNEAQ (reference sequence). The V end was cut by 6 bases, the J end by 1 base, with 13 bases between. The CDR3 loop spans 15 amino acids. The CDR3 is CASRRQIGSYNEQFF. CDR3 DNA: TGTGCCAGCAGACGGCAAATAGGGTCCTACAATGAGCAGTTCTTC.

The chain employs TRBV4-1 and TRBJ2-2; possible D gene TRBD2, 6 bases. The length of the CDR3 is 13 residues. Germline V gene data show CDR1 as MGHRA and CDR2 as YSYEKL. The V and J ends lost 2 bases and 9 bases respectively, with 10 bases between them. The CDR3 spells CASSQIGGRELFF. DNA of the CDR3: TGCGCCAGCAGCCAAATTGGGGGGAGGGAGCTGTTTTTT.

V usage is TRBV28 and J usage is TRBJ1-5, with TRBD1 identical over 10 bases. J gave up 2 bases and V 3 bases, and 19 bases lay outside the gene matches. The CDR3 sequence is 21 residues long. CDR1 and CDR2 (germline): MDHEN, SYDVKM. In DNA form, the CDR3 reads TGTGCCAGCAGTTTTCCCCTTTTGACAGGGGGCGTCGATGCGCGCAATCAGCCCCAGCATTTT. Its protein is CASSFPLLTGGVDARNQPQHF.

CDR3 loop: CASQTQGAGQYF. In DNA form, the CDR3 reads TGTGCCAGCCAGACCCAAGGGGCCGGGCAGTACTTC. The genes are TRBV18 and TRBJ2-7; D is possibly TRBD1 (5 bases). Germline loops: CDR1 KGHSH, CDR2 LQKENI. Trimming removed 8 bases at V and 9 bases at J, with 17 bases between. The length of the CDR3 is 12 residues.

The V and J genes are TRBV7-9 and TRBJ2-7; 10 positions agree with TRBD2. V dropped 4 bases and J dropped 0; count of bases not matched to a gene: 9. CDR1 is SEHNR, CDR2 FQNEAQ, per germline (reference sequence). The CDR3 spans 17 residues. The CDR3, as DNA: TGTGCCAGCAGCTCTCCCCTCGCTAGCGGGAGCTCCTACGAGCAGTACTTC. This gives the protein CASSSPLASGSSYEQYF.

The chain uses TRBV6-5 and TRBJ1-2; no clear D gene. Germline V gives CDR1 MNHEY, CDR2 SVGAGI. V was shortened by 0 bases and J by 2 bases, with 10 bases between the two germline ends. CDR3 size: 15 residues. The DNA of the CDR3 is TGTGCCAGCAGTTACTCGATGTTAGGGAACTATGGCTACACCTTC. This translates into CASSYSMLGNYGYTF.